This T cell receptor beta chain came from a study of T-cell reconstitution after alpha-beta-depleted transplantation in children. Molecular barcoding with unique molecular identifiers was used for the TCRbeta library. From the PCR reads, TCRdb called clonotypes with MiXCR, one entry per CDR3 protein. Counted here are about a million distinct CDR3 sequences, 25% to 35% occurring once; the ten biggest clones make up about 28%. General observations from the study: Several hundred expanded graft clones reportedly were the source of alpha-beta T cells about two months after transplant. T-cell counts and diversity were attributed mostly to newly produced T cells one year after transplant. High day-60 TCRbeta diversity in some patients came from surviving recipient T cells and thymic progenitors.

This CDR3 has 16 residues. Trimming pared 0 bases from V and 2 bases from J, leaving 11 bases between. This clonotype was seen a few times. Its specificity is not known. The V and J genes are TRBV12-3 or TRBV12-4 and TRBJ2-1, with a possible D match to TRBD2 (5 bases). The sequence was collected from a boy in the first two years of life who had a stem cell transplant for SCID, so the T cells may come from the graft donor. The sample here was PBMCs, mostly from graft donor cells, taken 360 days after TCRalphabeta/CD19-depleted stem cell transplant. The CDR3 region has the DNA TGTGCCAGCAGTTTAGCAGGACTTTTCCCCTACAATGAGCAGTTCTTC. It specifies CASSLAGLFPYNEQFF.